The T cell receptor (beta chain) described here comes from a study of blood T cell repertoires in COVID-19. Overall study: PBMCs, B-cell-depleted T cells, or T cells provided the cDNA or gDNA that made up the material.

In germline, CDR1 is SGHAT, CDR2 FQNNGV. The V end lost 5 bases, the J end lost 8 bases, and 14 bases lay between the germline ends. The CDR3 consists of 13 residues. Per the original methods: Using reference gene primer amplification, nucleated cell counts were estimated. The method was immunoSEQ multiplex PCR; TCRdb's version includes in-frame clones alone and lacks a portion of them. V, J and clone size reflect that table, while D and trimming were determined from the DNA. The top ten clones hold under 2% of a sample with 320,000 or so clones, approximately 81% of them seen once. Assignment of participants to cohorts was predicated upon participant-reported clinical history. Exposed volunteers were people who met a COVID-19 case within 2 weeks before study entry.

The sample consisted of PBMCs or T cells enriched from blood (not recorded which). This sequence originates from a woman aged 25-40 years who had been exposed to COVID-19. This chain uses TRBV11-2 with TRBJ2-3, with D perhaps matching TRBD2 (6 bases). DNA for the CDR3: TGTGCCAGCAGCGTTCCGGGACTCCGTACGCAGTATTTT. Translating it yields CASSVPGLRTQYF.